This T cell receptor beta chain was sequenced for a study of shared clonotypes between healthy human individuals. Profiled with immunoSEQ multiplex PCR; TCRdb holds only in-frame clones, not every one. The sample has 650,000 to 700,000 clones, less than 95% seen once. This clonotype was obtained from a man in his late teens or twenties in good health. Some clones in this sample may be carry-over from other donors' samples. The sequenced sample was memory CD8+ T cells from PBMCs. The subset here: CD45RO+ cells pooled with CCR7-negative TemRA cells.

The CDR3 DNA follows: TGTGCCACCAGCAGAGGGTCCCCCTCACGCGGAGGGGACTCCTACGAGCAGTACTTC. It specifies CATSRGSPSRGGDSYEQYF. The rearrangement links TRBV15 to TRBJ2-7, with a possible D match to TRBD2 (6 bases). V lost 1 base and J 0 bases, leaving 22 bases between the germline ends. The CDR3 runs to 19 residues. CDR1 is LNHNV and CDR2 is YYDKDF in the germline V gene (reference sequence).